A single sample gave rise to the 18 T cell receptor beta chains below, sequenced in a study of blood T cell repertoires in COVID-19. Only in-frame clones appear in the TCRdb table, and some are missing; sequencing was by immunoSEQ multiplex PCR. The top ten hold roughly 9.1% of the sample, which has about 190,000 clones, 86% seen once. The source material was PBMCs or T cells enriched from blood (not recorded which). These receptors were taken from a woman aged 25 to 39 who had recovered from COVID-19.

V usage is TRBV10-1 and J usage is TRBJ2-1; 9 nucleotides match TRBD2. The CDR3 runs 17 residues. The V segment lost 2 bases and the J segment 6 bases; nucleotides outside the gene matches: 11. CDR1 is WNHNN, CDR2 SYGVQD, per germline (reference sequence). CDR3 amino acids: CASSEPQGSSGSNEQFF. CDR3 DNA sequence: TGCGCCAGCAGTGAGCCACAGGGTAGTAGCGGGAGCAATGAGCAGTTCTTC.

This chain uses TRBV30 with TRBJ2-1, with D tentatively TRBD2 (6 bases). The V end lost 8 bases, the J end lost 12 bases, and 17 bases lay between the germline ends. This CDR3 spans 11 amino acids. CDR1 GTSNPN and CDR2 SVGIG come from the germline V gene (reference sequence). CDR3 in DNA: TGTGCCCGCGGCGGAGGGCCCCGGCAGTTCTTC. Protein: CARGGGPRQFF.

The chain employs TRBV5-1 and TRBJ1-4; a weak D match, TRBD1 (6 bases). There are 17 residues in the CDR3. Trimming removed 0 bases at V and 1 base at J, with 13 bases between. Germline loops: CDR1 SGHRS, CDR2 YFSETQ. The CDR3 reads CASSLAGGGETNEKLFF. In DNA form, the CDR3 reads TGCGCCAGCAGCTTGGCGGGGGGCGGCGAAACTAATGAAAAACTGTTTTTT.

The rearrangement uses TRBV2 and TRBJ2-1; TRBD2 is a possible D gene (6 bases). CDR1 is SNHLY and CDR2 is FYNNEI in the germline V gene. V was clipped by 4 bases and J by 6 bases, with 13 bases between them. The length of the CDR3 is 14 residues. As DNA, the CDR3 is TGTGCCAGCAGTGGACTAGTTGGCGGCAATGAGCAGTTCTTC. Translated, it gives CASSGLVGGNEQFF.

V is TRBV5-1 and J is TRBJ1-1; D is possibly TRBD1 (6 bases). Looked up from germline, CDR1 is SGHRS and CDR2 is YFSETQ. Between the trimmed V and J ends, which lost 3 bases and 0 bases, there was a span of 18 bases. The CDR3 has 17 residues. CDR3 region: CASSSIDTGHLNTEAFF. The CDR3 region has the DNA TGCGCCAGCAGCTCGATAGATACGGGACACTTGAACACTGAAGCTTTCTTT.

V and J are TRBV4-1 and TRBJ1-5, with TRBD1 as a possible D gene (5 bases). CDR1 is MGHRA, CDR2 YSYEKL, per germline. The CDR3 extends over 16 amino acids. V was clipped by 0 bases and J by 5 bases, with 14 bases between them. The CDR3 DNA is TGCGCCAGCAGCCAAGATGGGCAGGGAATATATCAGCCCCAGCATTTT. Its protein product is CASSQDGQGIYQPQHF.

CDR3 region: CASSPEAGGEQFF. The CDR3 nucleotides read TGTGCCAGTAGTCCTGAGGCAGGGGGTGAGCAGTTCTTC. The rearrangement uses TRBV19 and TRBJ2-1; 7 nucleotides agree with TRBD1. The CDR3 contains 13 residues. Losses at the gene ends were 5 bases for V and 9 bases for J; bases not matched to a gene: 7. Looked up from germline, CDR1 is LNHDA and CDR2 is SQIVND (reference sequence). The full variable domain, its missing parts supplied by reference TRBV19 and TRBJ2-1, is DGGITQSPKYLFRKEGQNVTLSCEQNLNHDAMYWYRQDPGQGLRLIYYSQIVNDFQKGDIAEGYSVSREKKESFPLTVTSAQKNPTAFYLCASSPEAGGEQFFGPGTRLTVL.

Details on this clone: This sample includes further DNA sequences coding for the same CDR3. CDR3 DNA: TGCGCCAGCAGTACGACGGGCTCCTACGAGCAGTACTTC. Its protein product is CASSTTGSYEQYF. The chain joins TRBV5-1 to TRBJ2-7; no clear D gene. V lost 5 bases and J 0 bases, leaving 9 bases between the germline ends. This CDR3 contains 13 residues. Germline CDR1 reads SGHRS; CDR2 reads YFSETQ.

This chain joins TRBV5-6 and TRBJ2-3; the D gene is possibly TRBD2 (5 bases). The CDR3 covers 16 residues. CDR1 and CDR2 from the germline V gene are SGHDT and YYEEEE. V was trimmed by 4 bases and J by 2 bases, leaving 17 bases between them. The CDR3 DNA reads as TGTGCCAGCAGCCAATATCTAGCTTTCCTCACAGATACGCAGTATTTT. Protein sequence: CASSQYLAFLTDTQYF. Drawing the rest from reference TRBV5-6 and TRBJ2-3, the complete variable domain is DAGVTQSPTHLIKTRGQQVTLRCSPKSGHDTVSWYQQALGQGPQFIFQYYEEEERQRGNFPDRFSGHQFPNYSSELNVNALLLGDSALYLCASSQYLAFLTDTQYFGPGTRLTVL.

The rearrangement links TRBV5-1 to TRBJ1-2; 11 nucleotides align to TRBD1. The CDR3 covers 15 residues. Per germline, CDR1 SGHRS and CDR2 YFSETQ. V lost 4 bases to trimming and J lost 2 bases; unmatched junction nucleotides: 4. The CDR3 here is CASSKGQGENYGYTF. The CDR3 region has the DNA TGCGCCAGCAGCAAGGGACAGGGGGAAAACTATGGCTACACCTTC.

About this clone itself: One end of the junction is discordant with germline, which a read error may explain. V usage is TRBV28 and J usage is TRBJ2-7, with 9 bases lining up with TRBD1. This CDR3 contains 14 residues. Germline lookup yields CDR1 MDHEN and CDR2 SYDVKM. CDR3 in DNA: TGTGCCACTTCAACCGGGACAGGGATTAGAGAGCTGTACTTC. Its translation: CATSTGTGIRELYF.

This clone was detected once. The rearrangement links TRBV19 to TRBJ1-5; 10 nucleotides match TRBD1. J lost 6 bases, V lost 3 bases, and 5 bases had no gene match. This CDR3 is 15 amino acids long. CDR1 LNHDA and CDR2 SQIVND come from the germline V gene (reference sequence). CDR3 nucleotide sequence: TGTGCCAGTAGTATTACGGGACAGGGGCTTCAGCCCCAGCATTTT. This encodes CASSITGQGLQPQHF.

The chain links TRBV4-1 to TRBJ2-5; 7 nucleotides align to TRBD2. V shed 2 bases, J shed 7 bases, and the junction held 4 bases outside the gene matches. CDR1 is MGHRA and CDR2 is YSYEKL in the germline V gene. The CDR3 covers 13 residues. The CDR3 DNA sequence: TGCGCCAGCAGCCAACTAGCGGTGGGGACCCAGTACTTC. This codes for CASSQLAVGTQYF.

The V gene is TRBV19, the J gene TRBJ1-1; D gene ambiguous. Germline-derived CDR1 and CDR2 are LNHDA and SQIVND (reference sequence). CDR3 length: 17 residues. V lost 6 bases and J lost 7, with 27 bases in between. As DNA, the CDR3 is TGTGCCAGTAGGACGACGCGGGGAGGGATTTATATTGGTGAAGCTTTCTTT. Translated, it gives CASRTTRGGIYIGEAFF.

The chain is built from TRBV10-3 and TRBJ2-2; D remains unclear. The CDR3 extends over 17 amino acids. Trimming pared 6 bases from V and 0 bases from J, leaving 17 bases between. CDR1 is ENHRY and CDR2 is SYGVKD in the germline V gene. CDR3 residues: CAIRNLGPTTNTGELFF. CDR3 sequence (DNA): TGTGCCATCAGGAACCTGGGCCCTACCACGAACACCGGGGAGCTGTTTTTT.

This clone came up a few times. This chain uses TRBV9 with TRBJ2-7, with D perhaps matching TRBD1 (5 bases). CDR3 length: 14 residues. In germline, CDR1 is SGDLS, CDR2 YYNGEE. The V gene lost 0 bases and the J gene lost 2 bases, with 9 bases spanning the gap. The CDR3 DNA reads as TGTGCCAGCAGCGTAGGACAGACAGCCTACGAGCAGTACTTC. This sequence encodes CASSVGQTAYEQYF. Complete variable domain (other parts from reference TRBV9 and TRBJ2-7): DSGVTQTPKHLITATGQRVTLRCSPRSGDLSVYWYQQSLDQGLQFLIQYYNGEERAKGNILERFSAQQFPDLHSELNLSSLELGDSALYFCASSVGQTAYEQYFGPGTRLTVT.

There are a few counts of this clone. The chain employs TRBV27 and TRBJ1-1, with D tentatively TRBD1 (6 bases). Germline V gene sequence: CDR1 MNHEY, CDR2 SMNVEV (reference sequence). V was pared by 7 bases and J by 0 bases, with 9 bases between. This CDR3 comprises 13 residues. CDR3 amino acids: CASKGHLNTEAFF. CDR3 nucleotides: TGTGCCAGCAAGGGACATCTGAACACTGAAGCTTTCTTT.

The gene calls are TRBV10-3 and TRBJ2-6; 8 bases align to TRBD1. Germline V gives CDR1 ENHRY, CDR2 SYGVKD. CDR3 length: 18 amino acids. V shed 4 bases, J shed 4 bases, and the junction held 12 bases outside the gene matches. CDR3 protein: CAISAQGTGLTGANVLTF. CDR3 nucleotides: TGTGCCATCAGTGCCCAGGGGACAGGACTAACCGGGGCCAACGTCCTGACTTTC.